A selection of T cell receptor beta chains follows, all from one sample in a study of blood T cell repertoires in COVID-19. The table came from immunoSEQ multiplex PCR; TCRdb's copy has only in-frame clones and leaves some out. The sample gives 100,000 to 120,000 clones, 70% to 90% of which show up once; approximately 3.6% is in the top ten. Sequencing was performed on peripheral blood. Receptor source: a man aged 40-49 years with acute or convalescent COVID-19. The CDR3 runs from the conserved cysteine through the conserved F or W. The D gene is left open where the match is weak.

d_call | cdr3_length | j_call | v_call | cdr3_aa
NA | 14 | TRBJ1-2 | TRBV5-1 | CASSFVRADYGYTF
TRBD1 | 15 | TRBJ2-1 | TRBV25-1 | CASSDFGQGNNEQFF
TRBD2 | 14 | TRBJ2-1 | TRBV20-1 | CSASASGGLDEQFF
TRBD2 | 18 | TRBJ2-2 | TRBV9 | CASSVLLGLAANTGELFF
NA | 15 | TRBJ2-1 | TRBV7-9 | CASSLVSGSYNEQFF
NA | 13 | TRBJ1-1 | TRBV15 | CATSREGGTEAFF
NA | 12 | TRBJ1-2 | TRBV6-4 | CASSGPEYGYTF
TRBD1 | 16 | TRBJ2-7 | TRBV19 | CASSTQGTGLVHEQYF
NA | 13 | TRBJ2-7 | TRBV30 | CACKHIAGYEQYF
TRBD1 | 15 | TRBJ2-3 | TRBV5-1 | CASSLGTGMSDTQYF
NA | 14 | TRBJ1-5 | TRBV6-1 | CASRAGTANQPQHF
TRBD1 | 13 | TRBJ1-2 | TRBV3-1/TRBV3-2 | CASSRGQGEGYTF
TRBD1 | 15 | TRBJ1-1 | TRBV6-5 | CASSYDDRGRSKAFF
TRBD1 | 18 | TRBJ2-2 | TRBV24-1 | CATSVPYPGTGDTGELFF
TRBD1 | 16 | TRBJ2-2 | TRBV3-1/TRBV3-2 | CASRPRDRSNTGELFF
NA | 15 | TRBJ1-4 | TRBV9 | CASSVENRLDEKLFF
TRBD2 | 15 | TRBJ2-5 | TRBV4-3 | CASSQDPGGRETQYF
TRBD1 | 16 | TRBJ1-4 | TRBV19 | CASSIKTGGVNEKLFF
NA | 12 | TRBJ2-7 | TRBV5-1 | CASSWSGHEQYF
TRBD1 | 14 | TRBJ1-1 | TRBV27 | CASSSYRDRGEAFF
TRBD1 | 15 | TRBJ1-4 | TRBV5-5 | CASSGDRTTNEKLFF